Below are 4 T cell receptor beta chains sequenced from a single sample in a study of T cells in Graves' hyperthyroidism and ophthalmopathy. RNA transcripts served as the template for amplifying TCR beta CDR3 regions. Primed by the HTBI set, a first-round RT-PCR was run on the TCR CDR3. One entry per CDR3 protein results from TCRdb running MiXCR on the multiplex PCR reads. The sample includes around 700,000 distinct CDR3 sequences, 18% of them seen just once. The material sequenced was blood. The receptors shown here come from a woman aged 45 to 65 with Graves' hyperthyroidism that later progressed to Graves' ophthalmopathy.

Comments on this clonotype: This sequence may be a read error, since a much larger clone differs from it by one base. The CDR3 does not close with the conserved phenylalanine or tryptophan, likely indicating a read error. The chain has TRBV11-2 and TRBJ2-1; 8 bases line up with TRBD2. Germline lookup yields CDR1 SGHAT and CDR2 FQNNGV. This CDR3 region has 15 residues. V dropped 5 bases and J dropped 4; count of bases not matched to a gene: 7. The CDR3 DNA reads as TGTGCCAGCAGCCGGGAGGGGGGTCATTACAATGAGCAGTTCCTC. Encoded protein: CASSREGGHYNEQFL.

This clonotype was observed many times. The chain recombines TRBV5-1 with TRBJ1-1, with 9 bases fitting TRBD1. After removal of 0 bases from V and 0 bases from J, the junction contained 9 bases not matched to a gene. The V gene's germline CDR1 is SGHRS and CDR2 YFSETQ. This CDR3 has 18 residues. The CDR3 loop reads CASSLGPGQGPMNTEAFF. The CDR3 coding sequence is TGCGCCAGCAGCTTGGGACCGGGACAGGGCCCGATGAACACTGAAGCTTTCTTT.

In its sample, this clonotype was seen a few times. The V and J genes are TRBV7-8 and TRBJ1-2; a weak D match, TRBD1 (5 bases). Trimming left V 2 bases short and J 4 bases short, with 11 bases between. The CDR3 loop spans 14 amino acids. Per the germline V gene, CDR1 is SGHVS and CDR2 is FQNEAQ. The CDR3 region is CASSLTGARYGYTF. The CDR3 DNA sequence: TGTGCCAGCAGCTTAACAGGAGCCCGCTATGGCTACACCTTC.

Ten or more counts support this clonotype. The rearrangement uses TRBV5-1 and TRBJ2-1; TRBD2 matches at 13 bases. Germline CDR1 reads SGHRS; CDR2 reads YFSETQ. This CDR3 region has 15 residues. V trimming: 3 bases; J trimming: 4 bases; junction bases outside the gene matches: 1. CDR3 in DNA: TGCGCCAGCAGCTCGACTAGCGGGGGGTACAATGAGCAGTTCTTC. Protein sequence: CASSSTSGGYNEQFF.